This TCR beta chain originates from a study of PD-1 blockade in classical Hodgkin lymphoma. Study-level results: Diversity in CD4+ TCRs, unlike that measured in CD8+ TCRs, had risen significantly by C4D1.

This clone showed up just once. What it recognizes is unknown. Sequencing used immunoSEQ multiplex PCR; TCRdb keeps in-frame clones, though not all of them. The data hold 8,000 or so clones, with roughly 85% observed a single time. Described time point: cycle 4 day 1 (C4D1), after 6 weeks of nivolumab. Each patient's relapse followed autologous stem cell transplantation, and brentuximab vedotin exposure varied. V lost 1 base and J 9 bases, leaving 0 bases between the germline ends. Germline CDR1 is SEHNR and CDR2 is FQNEAQ (reference sequence). CDR3 size: 10 residues. The rearrangement uses TRBV7-9 and TRBJ2-2; D is undetermined. The sequence was collected from a human donor with classical Hodgkin lymphoma. The source material was peripheral blood mononuclear cells (PBMCs), sampled before the fourth cycle of nivolumab. CDR3 bases: TGTGCCAGCAGCTTAGGGGAGCTGTTTTTT. It translates to CASSLGELFF.